The 3 T cell receptor beta chains presented below share a single source sample, sequenced in a study of tumor and adjacent non-tumor tissue in lung cancer. A modified ARM-PCR protocol with three rounds of nested PCR amplified TCRbeta. One entry per CDR3 protein results from TCRdb running MiXCR on the multiplex PCR reads. The sample consists of 75,000 to 80,000 distinct CDR3 sequences, roughly 80% of them appearing once. No cell sorting was done before RNA was extracted from the tissue. The specimen was lung tumor tissue. All receptors come from a woman in her 50s with non-small cell lung cancer.

V is TRBV20-1 and J is TRBJ2-7; 9 bases line up with TRBD2. Germline CDR1 is DFQATT and CDR2 is SNEGSKA (reference sequence). The CDR3 has 13 amino acids. V shed 4 bases, J shed 9 bases, and the junction held 10 bases outside the gene matches. The CDR3 is CSANRGGGGRQYF. The CDR3 DNA sequence: TGCAGTGCTAACCGCGGCGGGGGGGGGAGGCAGTACTTC.

Concerning this clonotype itself: This may arise from a read error, as a much more abundant clone is one base away. The CDR3 carries no conserved terminal phenylalanine or tryptophan, so it likely arises from a read error. Because the CDR3's place on the DNA is in doubt, the DNA is left out and the CDR3 is given as listed by TCRdb. This chain's CDR3 is CSVEEPHPTGTP. V and J are TRBV29-1 and TRBJ2-1; the table's D call, TRBD1, was not checked against the DNA. In germline, CDR1 is SQVTM, CDR2 ANQGSEA. 12 amino acids form the CDR3, both terminal residues included.

About this clonotype itself: The conserved closing phenylalanine or tryptophan is absent in this CDR3, likely reflecting a read error. The chain employs TRBV4-3 and TRBJ2-6; no firm D call. Germline V lookup: CDR1 LGHNA, CDR2 YSLEER. This CDR3 spans 14 amino acids. CDR3 nucleotides: TGCACCAGCAGCCAAGAACGAGTGAAGGGCGTCCTGACTTTA. This encodes CTSSQERVKGVLTL.